This is a list of T cell receptor beta chains from one sample in a study of T cells in Graves' hyperthyroidism and ophthalmopathy. TCRdb analysed the multiplex PCR reads with MiXCR anew, one entry per CDR3 protein. Of approximately 530,000 distinct CDR3 sequences in the sample, approximately 15% are singletons; the top ten hold around 19%. The sequenced sample was blood. The source of these receptors is a woman between 18 and 30 years old with Graves' hyperthyroidism. The CDR3 runs from the conserved cysteine through the conserved F or W. The order of the fields is V gene, clone size, D gene, J gene, CDR3 DNA, CDR3 protein. D genes are given only for firm matches. Size values are once, few and many counts, or a class for expanded clones, and some rows have none.

>TRBV29-1|NA|NA|TRBJ2-5
TGCAGCGTTGTAGGGCCCCCAGAGACCCAGTACTTC
CSVVGPPETQYF
>TRBV10-2|few|TRBD1|TRBJ1-1
TGCGCCAGTGGACAGGATGAAGCTTTCTTT
CASGQDEAFF
>TRBV27|few|NA|TRBJ1-5
TGTGCCAGCAGTCCAAGTGGGGACTCGCCCCAGCATTTT
CASSPSGDSPQHF
>TRBV12-3/TRBV12-4|once|TRBD1|TRBJ1-2
TGTGCCAGCAGCGCGGGACAGGGTGATGGCTACACCTTC
CASSAGQGDGYTF
>TRBV2|many|NA|TRBJ2-7
TGTGCCAGCAGTGTTGTGGACACCTACGAGCAGTACTTC
CASSVVDTYEQYF
>TRBV7-3|once|TRBD2|TRBJ2-2
TGTGCCAGCAGCTTTGCCGGGGGGGCCGCCGGGGAGCTGTTTTTT
CASSFAGGAAGELFF
>TRBV28|few|TRBD1|TRBJ1-5
TGTGCCAGCAGTCTAGACAGGGGGCATCAGCCCCAGCATTTT
CASSLDRGHQPQHF
>TRBV27|few|NA|TRBJ2-5
TGTGCCAGCGCAACTCTGGGGGACTTACAAGAGACCCAGTACTTC
CASATLGDLQETQYF
>TRBV6-1|many|NA|TRBJ2-5
TGTGCCAGCAGTGAGCCTACAGAGTACCAAGAGACCCAGTACTTC
CASSEPTEYQETQYF
>TRBV20-1|many|TRBD2|TRBJ2-5
TGCAGTGCTAGCATGACTAGCGGGGGTAGGGTGGCCCAGTACTTC
CSASMTSGGRVAQYF
>TRBV11-2|few|TRBD2|TRBJ2-3
TGTGCCAGCAGCCTCCTTCGATCTAGCGGGGGCACAGATACGCAGTATTTT
CASSLLRSSGGTDTQYF
>TRBV10-1|NA|NA|TRBJ2-2
TGCGCCAGCAGTGAGTCTCGGCCTTCGAACACCGGGGAGCTGTTTTTT
CASSESRPSNTGELFF
>TRBV2|NA|NA|TRBJ2-5
TGTGCCAGCAGTGACGTGGGCGAGGTGACCCAGTACTTC
CASSDVGEVTQYF
>TRBV5-4|NA|NA|TRBJ2-7
TGTGCCAGCAGCTTGCCAGGGGGGCGGCAGTACTTC
CASSLPGGRQYF
>TRBV14|NA|NA|TRBJ2-3
TGTGCCAGCAGCCCCCTTGGCGGAAACACAGATACGCAGTATTTT
CASSPLGGNTDTQYF
>TRBV7-9|few|TRBD1|TRBJ2-7
TGTGCCAGCAGCTTAGGTCTCACTGGACAGGGGACCCACGAGCAGTACTTC
CASSLGLTGQGTHEQYF
>TRBV11-2|few|TRBD2|TRBJ2-3
TGTGCCAGCAGCTTGAAGCGGGAGCACACAGATACGCAGTATTTT
CASSLKREHTDTQYF
>TRBV30|NA|NA|TRBJ1-5
TGTGCCTGGAGTGTGTCTGGAACATCCGGCAATCAGCCCCAGCATTTT
CAWSVSGTSGNQPQHF
>TRBV29-1|many|TRBD2|TRBJ2-4
TGCAGCGGGCGGACGGGAGGAAACATTCAGTACTTC
CSGRTGGNIQYF
>TRBV15|few|TRBD1|TRBJ1-5
TGTGCCACCAGCCAGGTAGGACAGGATAATCAGCCCCAGCATTTT
CATSQVGQDNQPQHF
>TRBV20-1|few|NA|TRBJ1-1
TGCAGTGCTAGAGATATGAGGGGCCGTGACACTGAAGCTTTCTTT
CSARDMRGRDTEAFF
>TRBV12-3/TRBV12-4|few|NA|TRBJ1-2
TGTGCCAGCATCCCGGGCCCTTCCGGAAACTATGGCTACACCTTC
CASIPGPSGNYGYTF
>TRBV5-5|few|TRBD2|TRBJ2-1
TGTGCCAGCAGCTCACACAACCTCGGACTAGCGGGGAACAATGAGCAGTTCTTC
CASSSHNLGLAGNNEQFF
>TRBV28|many|NA|TRBJ2-5
TGTGCCAGCAGTTTTAGCGGTGCTTCGGAGACCCAGTACTTC
CASSFSGASETQYF
>TRBV5-4|many|NA|TRBJ1-1
TGTGCCAGCAGTTTCGACAGGCCGAACACTGAAGCTTTCTTT
CASSFDRPNTEAFF
>TRBV6-1|NA|TRBD1|TRBJ2-7
TGTGCCTCACAGGGGGGCTACTCCTACGAGCAGTACTTC
CASQGGYSYEQYF
>TRBV5-6|few|NA|TRBJ2-7
TGTGCCAGCAGCCTGTCCGGGACATTCCTCTCCTACGAGCAGTACTTC
CASSLSGTFLSYEQYF
>TRBV24-1|few|NA|TRBJ2-2
TGTGCCACCAGTGATTTCGAGGGGGTGCACACCGGGGAGCTGTTTTTT
CATSDFEGVHTGELFF
>TRBV15|many|NA|TRBJ2-3
TGTGCCACCAGCGTCCGGGCTCAGGGCACAGATACGCAGTATTTT
CATSVRAQGTDTQYF